The rows below give T cell receptor beta chains drawn from one sample of a study of neurological immune-mediated disorders. TCRdb re-called the 5' RACE reads with MiXCR, one entry per CDR3 protein. The sample lists around 64,000 distinct CDR3 sequences; 12% were seen once. Sequenced material: PBMCs. These receptors originate from a woman aged 60-70 years with HTLV-1-associated myelopathy (HAM/TSP). Each CDR3 is given without its conserved first and last residue. Where a row states a size, it is once, few, many or the class of an expanded clone; other rows omit it.

v_call	clone_size	j_call	cdr3_aa
TRBV5-1	many	TRBJ2-1	ASSLAPGQGALEQF
TRBV10-3	many	TRBJ1-2	AISSDRGQDGYT
TRBV11-2	many	TRBJ2-1	ASSGGLSYNEQF
TRBV28	many	TRBJ1-1	ASSLGLGRTEAF
TRBV28	many	TRBJ2-2	ASRQGAAGELF
TRBV6-5	many	TRBJ2-5	ASSDPDKETQY
TRBV20-1	few	TRBJ2-1	SATDRTVYNEQF
TRBV5-6	NA	TRBJ2-3	ASSFRSGADTQY
TRBV10-3	many	TRBJ1-1	AISEVGQGDTEAF
TRBV5-1	many	TRBJ2-3	ASSLDGLGTDTQY
TRBV6-2/TRBV6-3	few	TRBJ2-3	ASSYVHGAVAFTDTQY
TRBV3-1	many	TRBJ2-7	ASSQDLWQGGYEQY
TRBV7-2	many	TRBJ1-6	ASSLLAGTNSPLH
TRBV29-1	many	TRBJ1-3	SGTGGTTGNTIY
TRBV25-1	many	TRBJ2-5	ASSETGTTQETQY
TRBV21-1	many	TRBJ1-5	ASVGRSDQPQH
TRBV20-1	NA	TRBJ2-1	SARDIAGGPSYNEQF
TRBV6-2/TRBV6-3	many	TRBJ2-7	ASGDPYEQY
TRBV12-3/TRBV12-4	many	TRBJ2-7	ASSRGGLDTYEQY
TRBV20-1	many	TRBJ2-1	SAIYRGRAQGQF